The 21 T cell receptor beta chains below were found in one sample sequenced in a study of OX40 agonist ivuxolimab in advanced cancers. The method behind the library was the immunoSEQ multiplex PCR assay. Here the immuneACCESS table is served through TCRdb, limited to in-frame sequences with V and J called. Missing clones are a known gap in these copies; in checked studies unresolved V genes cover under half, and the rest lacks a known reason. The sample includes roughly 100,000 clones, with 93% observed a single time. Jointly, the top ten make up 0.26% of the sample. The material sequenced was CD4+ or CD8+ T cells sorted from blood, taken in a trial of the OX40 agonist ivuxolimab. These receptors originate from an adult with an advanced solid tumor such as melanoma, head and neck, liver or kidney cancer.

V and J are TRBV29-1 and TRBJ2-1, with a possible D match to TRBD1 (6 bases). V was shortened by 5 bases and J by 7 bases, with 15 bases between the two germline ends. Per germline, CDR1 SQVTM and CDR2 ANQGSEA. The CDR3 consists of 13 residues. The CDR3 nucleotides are TGCAGCGTTCGAGACAGGTCCAGGAATGAGCAGTTCTTC. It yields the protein CSVRDRSRNEQFF.

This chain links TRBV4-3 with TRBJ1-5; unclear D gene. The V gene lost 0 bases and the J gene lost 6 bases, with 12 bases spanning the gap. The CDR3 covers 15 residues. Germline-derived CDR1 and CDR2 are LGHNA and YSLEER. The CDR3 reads CASSQDAGHSQPQHF. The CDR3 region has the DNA TGCGCCAGCAGCCAAGACGCCGGCCATTCTCAGCCCCAGCATTTT.

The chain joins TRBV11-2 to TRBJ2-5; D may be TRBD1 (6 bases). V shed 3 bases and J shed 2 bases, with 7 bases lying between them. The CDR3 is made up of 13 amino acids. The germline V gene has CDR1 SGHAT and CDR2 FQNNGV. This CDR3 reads CASSFGQQETQYF. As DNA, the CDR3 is TGTGCCAGCAGCTTCGGACAGCAAGAGACCCAGTACTTC.

CDR3 region: CASSLAVYFGTGMDTGELFF. The CDR3 DNA sequence: TGCGCCAGCAGCTTGGCCGTATATTTTGGGACAGGAATGGACACCGGGGAGCTGTTTTTT. The rearrangement uses TRBV5-1 and TRBJ2-2, with 8 bases fitting TRBD1. The germline gives CDR1 SGHRS, CDR2 YFSETQ. This CDR3 is 20 amino acids long. Trimming took 0 bases from V and 3 from J; bases not matched to a gene: 16. Full variable domain (rest looked up from reference TRBV5-1 and TRBJ2-2): KAGVTQTPRYLIKTRGQQVTLSCSPISGHRSVSWYQQTPGQGLQFLFEYFSETQRNKGNFPGRFSGRQFSNSRSEMNVSTLELGDSALYLCASSLAVYFGTGMDTGELFFGEGSRLTVL.

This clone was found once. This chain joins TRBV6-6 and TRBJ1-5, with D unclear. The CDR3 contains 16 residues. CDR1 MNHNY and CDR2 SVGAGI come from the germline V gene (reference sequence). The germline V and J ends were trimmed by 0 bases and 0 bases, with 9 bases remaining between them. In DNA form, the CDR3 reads TGTGCCAGCAGTTACTCGGCGCCTTATAGCAATCAGCCCCAGCATTTT. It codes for CASSYSAPYSNQPQHF.

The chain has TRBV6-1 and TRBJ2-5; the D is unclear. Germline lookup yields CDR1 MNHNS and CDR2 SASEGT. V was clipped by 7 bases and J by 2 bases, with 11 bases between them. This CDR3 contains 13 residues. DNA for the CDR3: TGTGCCAGCATTAGAAATCTTCAAGAGACCCAGTACTTC. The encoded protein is CASIRNLQETQYF.

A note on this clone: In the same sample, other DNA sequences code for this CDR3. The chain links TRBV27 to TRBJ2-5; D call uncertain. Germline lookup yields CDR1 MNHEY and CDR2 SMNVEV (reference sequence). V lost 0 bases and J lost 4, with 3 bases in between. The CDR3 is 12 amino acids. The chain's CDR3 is CASSLSGETQYF. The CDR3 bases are TGTGCCAGCAGTTTATCTGGAGAGACCCAGTACTTC.

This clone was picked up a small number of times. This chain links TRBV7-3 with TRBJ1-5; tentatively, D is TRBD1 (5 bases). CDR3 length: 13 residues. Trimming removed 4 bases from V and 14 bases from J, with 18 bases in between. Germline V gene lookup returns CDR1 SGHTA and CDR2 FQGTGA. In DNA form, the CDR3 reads TGTGCCAGCAGCTCCCAGGTTGGGGGTCCAAAGCATTTT. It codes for CASSSQVGGPKHF.

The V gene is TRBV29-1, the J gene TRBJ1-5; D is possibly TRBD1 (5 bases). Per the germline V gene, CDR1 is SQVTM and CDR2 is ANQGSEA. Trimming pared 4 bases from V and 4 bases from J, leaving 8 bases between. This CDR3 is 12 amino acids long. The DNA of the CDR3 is TGCAGCGTTGGGGGCAGAAATCAGCCCCAGCATTTT. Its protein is CSVGGRNQPQHF.

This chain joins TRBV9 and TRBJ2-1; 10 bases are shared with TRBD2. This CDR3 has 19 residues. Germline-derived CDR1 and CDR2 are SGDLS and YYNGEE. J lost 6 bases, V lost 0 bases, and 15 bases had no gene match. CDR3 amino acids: CASSVEPDFGLAEVNEQFF. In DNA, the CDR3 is TGTGCCAGCAGCGTAGAACCCGATTTCGGACTAGCGGAGGTCAATGAGCAGTTCTTC.

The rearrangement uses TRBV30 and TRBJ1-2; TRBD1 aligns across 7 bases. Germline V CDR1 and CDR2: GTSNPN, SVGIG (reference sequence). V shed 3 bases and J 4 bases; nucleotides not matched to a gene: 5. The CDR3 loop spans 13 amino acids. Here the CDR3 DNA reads TGTGCCTGGAGGGAGGGACAGATCTATGGCTACACCTTC. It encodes CAWREGQIYGYTF.

The CDR3 region has the DNA TGTGCCATCAGTCAATTGGGACAGGGGACCGGGGAGCTGTTTTTT. Translated: CAISQLGQGTGELFF. The chain joins TRBV10-3 to TRBJ2-2; 10 bases map to TRBD1. CDR1 is ENHRY and CDR2 is SYGVKD in the germline V gene. The CDR3 runs 15 residues. The V gene end was trimmed by 5 bases and the J gene end by 5 bases; junction bases not matched to a gene: 5.

In nucleotides, the CDR3 is TGCGCCAGCAGCCAAGGAATGGCGGGCGGTTACAATGAGCAGTTCTTC. Translation gives CASSQGMAGGYNEQFF. The chain combines TRBV4-3 with TRBJ2-1, with D perhaps matching TRBD2 (5 bases). The CDR3 consists of 16 residues. From germline, CDR1 is LGHNA and CDR2 YSLEER. Trimming pared 1 base from V and 4 bases from J, leaving 14 bases between.

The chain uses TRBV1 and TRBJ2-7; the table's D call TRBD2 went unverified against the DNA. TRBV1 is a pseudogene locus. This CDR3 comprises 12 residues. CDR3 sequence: CTSSQVPGEQYV. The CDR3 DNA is TGCACCAGCAGCCAAGTTCCCGGGGAGCAGTACGTC.

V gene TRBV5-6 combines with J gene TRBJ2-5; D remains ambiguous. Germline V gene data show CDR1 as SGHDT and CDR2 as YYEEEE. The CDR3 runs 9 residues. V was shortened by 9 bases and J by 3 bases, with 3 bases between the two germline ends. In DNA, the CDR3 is TGTGCCACTAAAGAGACCCAGTACTTC. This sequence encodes CATKETQYF.

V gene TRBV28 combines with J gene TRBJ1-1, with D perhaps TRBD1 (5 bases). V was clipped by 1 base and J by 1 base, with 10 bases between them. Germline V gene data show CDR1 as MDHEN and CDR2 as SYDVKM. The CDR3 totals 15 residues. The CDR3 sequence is CASSLYGGENTEAFF. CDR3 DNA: TGTGCCAGCAGTTTATATGGGGGAGAGAACACTGAAGCTTTCTTT.

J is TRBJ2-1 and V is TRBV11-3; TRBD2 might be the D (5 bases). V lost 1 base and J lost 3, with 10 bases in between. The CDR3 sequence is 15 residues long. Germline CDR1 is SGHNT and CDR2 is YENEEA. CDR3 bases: TGTGCCAGCAGCTTAGGCATAGCGAGCTACAATGAGCAGTTCTTC. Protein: CASSLGIASYNEQFF.

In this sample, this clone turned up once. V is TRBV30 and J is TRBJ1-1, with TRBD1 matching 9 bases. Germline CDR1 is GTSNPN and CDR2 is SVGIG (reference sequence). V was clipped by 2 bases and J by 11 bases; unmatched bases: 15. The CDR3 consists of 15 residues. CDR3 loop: CAWSRGDRDASCAFF. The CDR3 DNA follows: TGTGCCTGGAGTCGGGGGGACAGGGACGCGTCTTGTGCTTTCTTT. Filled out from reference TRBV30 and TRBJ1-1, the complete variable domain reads SQTIHQWPATLVQPVGSPLSLECTVEGTSNPNLYWYRQAAGRGLQLLFYSVGIGQISSEVPQNLSASRPQDRQFILSSKKLLLSDSGFYLCAWSRGDRDASCAFFGQGTRLTVV.

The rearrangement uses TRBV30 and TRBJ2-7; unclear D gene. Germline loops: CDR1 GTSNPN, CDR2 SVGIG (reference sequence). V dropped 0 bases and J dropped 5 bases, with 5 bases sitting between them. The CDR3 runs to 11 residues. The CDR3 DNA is TGTGCCTGGAGTGTACGGCACGAGCAGTACTTC. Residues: CAWSVRHEQYF.

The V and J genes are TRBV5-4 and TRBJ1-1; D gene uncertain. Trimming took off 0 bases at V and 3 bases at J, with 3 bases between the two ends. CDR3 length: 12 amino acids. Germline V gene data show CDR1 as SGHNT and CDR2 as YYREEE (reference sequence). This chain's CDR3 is CASSLGDTEAFF. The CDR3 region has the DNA TGTGCCAGCAGCTTGGGGGACACTGAAGCTTTCTTT.

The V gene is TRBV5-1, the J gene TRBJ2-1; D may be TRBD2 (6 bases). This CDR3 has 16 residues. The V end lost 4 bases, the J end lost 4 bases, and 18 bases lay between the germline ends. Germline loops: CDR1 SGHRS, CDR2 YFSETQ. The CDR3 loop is CASSPGEVAVYNEQFF. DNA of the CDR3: TGCGCCAGCAGCCCGGGAGAGGTAGCGGTGTACAATGAGCAGTTCTTC.